This T cell receptor beta chain was obtained from a study of blood T cell repertoires in COVID-19. Repertoires were generated with immunoSEQ multiplex PCR, while TCRdb's copy carries only in-frame clones and drops some. The data hold 30,000 to 40,000 clones, with around four fifths observed a single time. V shed 0 bases and J 8 bases; nucleotides not matched to a gene: 5. From germline, CDR1 is MNHEY and CDR2 SMNVEV (reference sequence). There are 15 residues in the CDR3. This chain links TRBV27 with TRBJ1-2; 11 positions match TRBD1. This receptor was taken from a man aged 50 to 59 with active COVID-19. The sample taken for sequencing was peripheral blood. The CDR3 loop is CASSLSGGQGVGYTF. The CDR3 DNA is TGTGCCAGCAGTTTATCGGGGGGACAGGGGGTCGGCTACACCTTC.